Following are 32 T cell receptor beta chains from one sample sequenced in a study of Graves' ophthalmopathy and Graves' hyperthyroidism. The authors amplified TCR beta CDR3 regions from RNA transcripts. First-round RT-PCR relied on HTBI primers, and a second-round multiplex PCR came next. TCRdb reprocessed the multiplex PCR reads via MiXCR and lists one record per CDR3 protein. Of more than 550,000 distinct CDR3 sequences in the sample, 35% to 45% were seen once. The sample was peripheral blood. Receptors were obtained from an adult man with Graves' ophthalmopathy.

The chain carries TRBV15 and TRBJ1-5; D ambiguous. The CDR3 loop spans 14 amino acids. Per the germline V gene, CDR1 is LNHNV and CDR2 is YYDKDF (reference sequence). The germline V and J ends were trimmed by 5 bases and 6 bases, with 14 bases remaining between them. CDR3: CATSGLGGGQPQHF. DNA for the CDR3: TGTGCCACCAGCGGACTAGGCGGAGGTCAGCCCCAGCATTTT.

Many counts were recorded for this clonotype. The V call is TRBV2, the J call TRBJ1-1, with D hard to call. The CDR3 totals 13 residues. V dropped 7 bases and J dropped 6 bases, with 15 bases sitting between them. From germline, CDR1 is SNHLY and CDR2 FYNNEI. This CDR3 is CASTGIVSPEAFF. The CDR3 bases are TGTGCCAGCACGGGGATCGTTAGTCCTGAAGCTTTCTTT.

The CDR3 DNA sequence: TGCGCCAGCAGCTTAGGAACAGGGGGCGCGGGCTACACCTTC. It specifies CASSLGTGGAGYTF. The V gene is TRBV5-1, the J gene TRBJ1-2; TRBD1 matches at 9 bases. The germline V gene has CDR1 SGHRS and CDR2 YFSETQ. The CDR3 consists of 14 residues. J lost 8 bases, V lost 2 bases, and 7 bases had no gene match.

As for this clonotype: A much larger clone is a single base away; this may be a read error. This chain links TRBV2 with TRBJ2-7, with TRBD2 matching 9 bases. Germline V gene data show CDR1 as SNHLY and CDR2 as FYNNEI. CDR3 length equals 14 residues. CDR3 in amino acids: CASSERREGLERYF. The CDR3 DNA sequence: TGTGCCAGCAGTGAAAGGCGGGAGGGCCTCGAGCGGTACTTC.

This sequence joins TRBV4-3 and TRBJ2-2, with D possibly being TRBD1 (6 bases). V was shortened by 2 bases and J by 6 bases, with 10 bases between the two germline ends. The CDR3 extends over 14 amino acids. Per germline, CDR1 LGHNA and CDR2 YSLEER. This chain's CDR3 is CASSQPQGPGELFF. The DNA for the CDR3 is TGCGCCAGCAGCCAACCACAGGGTCCCGGGGAGCTGTTTTTT.

This clonotype was seen ten or more times. The V and J genes are TRBV19 and TRBJ1-1; TRBD1 aligns across 7 bases. After removal of 8 bases from V and 0 bases from J, the junction contained 3 bases not matched to a gene. Germline V CDR1 and CDR2: LNHDA, SQIVND (reference sequence). The CDR3 extends over 13 amino acids. This CDR3 is CASQTGLNTEAFF. The CDR3 DNA is TGTGCCAGTCAGACAGGGCTGAACACTGAAGCTTTCTTT.

Ten or more counts support this clonotype. The CDR3 nucleotides read TGTGCCAGCAGTCTCGACGGCTATGGCTACACCTTC. Translating it yields CASSLDGYGYTF. J is TRBJ1-2 and V is TRBV12-3 or TRBV12-4; D call uncertain. The CDR3 loop spans 12 amino acids. V lost 5 bases to trimming and J lost 4 bases, with 8 bases between them.

This clonotype has a count of ten or more. The chain couples TRBV10-3 to TRBJ1-3; weak D call: TRBD1 (6 bases). Germline assignment: CDR1 ENHRY and CDR2 SYGVKD. Trimming shortened V by 5 bases and J by 0 bases, and 14 bases separated the two germline ends. The CDR3 length is 16 residues. The DNA for the CDR3 is TGTGCCATCAGTCCTGAACAGGGTGGCTCTGGAAACACCATATATTTT. Protein: CAISPEQGGSGNTIYF.

At least ten counts were recorded for this clonotype. At one end, the junction sequence differs from germline, possibly due to a read error. The V and J genes are TRBV5-1 and TRBJ2-7, with 7 bases fitting TRBD1. From germline, CDR1 is SGHRS and CDR2 YFSETQ. The CDR3 contains 14 residues. CDR3 nucleotide sequence: TGTGCCAGCAGCTTAGTACAGGGGTCCTACGAGCAGTACTTC. It yields the protein CASSLVQGSYEQYF.

This CDR3 is CASSTTGGIYGYTF. The CDR3 coding sequence is TGTGCCAGCTCCACGACAGGGGGCATCTATGGCTACACCTTC. V usage is TRBV2 and J usage is TRBJ1-2, with TRBD1 identical over 10 bases. The ends lost 8 bases at V and 4 bases at J; junction bases unmatched: 7. Germline CDR1 is SNHLY and CDR2 is FYNNEI. The CDR3 contains 14 residues. The full variable domain, its missing parts supplied by reference TRBV2 and TRBJ1-2, is EPEVTQTPSHQVTQMGQEVILRCVPISNHLYFYWYRQILGQKVEFLVSFYNNEISEKSEIFDDQFSVERPDGSNFTLKIRSTKLEDSAMYFCASSTTGGIYGYTFGSGTRLTVV.

At least ten counts were recorded for this clonotype. The chain carries TRBV25-1 and TRBJ1-4, with a weak D call TRBD1 (6 bases). Trimming removed 0 bases from V and 2 bases from J, with 7 bases in between. The CDR3 has 15 amino acids. Germline V gene data show CDR1 as MGHDK and CDR2 as SYGVNS. CDR3 loop: CASSEYGGTNEKLFF. CDR3 nucleotides: TGTGCCAGCAGTGAATACGGGGGCACTAATGAAAAACTGTTTTTT.

The J gene is TRBJ2-5, the V gene TRBV4-1; 7 positions agree with TRBD1. The J segment lost 2 bases and the V segment lost 1 base, leaving 7 bases of the junction unmatched. CDR3 length equals 16 residues. Looked up from germline, CDR1 is MGHRA and CDR2 is YSYEKL. The DNA of the CDR3 is TGCGCCAGCAGCCAAGCTCTTAGCAGGGGGCAAGAGACCCAGTACTTC. As protein: CASSQALSRGQETQYF.

The gene calls are TRBV6-5 and TRBJ2-3, with D unclear. V was clipped by 6 bases and J by 1 base, with 17 bases between them. The CDR3 totals 16 residues. Per the germline V gene, CDR1 is MNHEY and CDR2 is SVGAGI. The CDR3 region has the DNA TGTGCCAGCAGCTACACGATGAGTGGCGGCACAGATACGCAGTATTTT. Translation gives CASSYTMSGGTDTQYF.

This clonotype was observed at least ten times. The V gene is TRBV9, the J gene TRBJ1-1; possibly TRBD1 for D (6 bases). Germline-derived CDR1 and CDR2 are SGDLS and YYNGEE. CDR3 size: 15 residues. V was cut by 3 bases and J by 1 base, with 13 bases left in between. The CDR3 DNA sequence: TGTGCCAGCAGCGAAGGGGGGGTAGCGAACACTGAAGCTTTCTTT. Translation: CASSEGGVANTEAFF.

The chain has TRBV10-3 and TRBJ2-6, with TRBD1 identical over 8 bases. The CDR3 totals 15 residues. Germline assignment: CDR1 ENHRY and CDR2 SYGVKD. J lost 2 bases, V lost 5 bases, and 2 bases had no gene match. The CDR3 here is CAISPQGAGANVLTF. The DNA of the CDR3 is TGTGCCATCAGTCCACAGGGGGCTGGGGCCAACGTCCTGACTTTC.

In this sample, this clonotype turned up many times. The chain combines TRBV7-6 with TRBJ2-2; the D gene could be TRBD1 or TRBD2 (5 bases each). The V and J ends lost 1 base and 3 bases respectively, with 18 bases between them. The CDR3 is 18 amino acids. In germline, CDR1 is SGHVS, CDR2 FNYEAQ. CDR3 sequence reads: CASSLDSYGTRDTGELFF. In DNA form, the CDR3 reads TGTGCCAGCAGCTTAGACTCATACGGGACGAGAGACACCGGGGAGCTGTTTTTT.

About this clonotype: A clone one base away is much larger, so this may be a read error. This rearrangement joins TRBV7-2 to TRBJ1-5; D gene unclear. Germline CDR1 is SGHTA and CDR2 is FQGNSA. The CDR3 is 18 residues long. CDR3 nucleotides: TGTGCCAGCAGCTTAGTAGGAGGTGGAAGTAATAGCGATCAGCCCCAGCATTTT. It translates to CASSLVGGGSNSDQPQHF.

The V call is TRBV10-3, the J call TRBJ1-5, with D unresolved. The CDR3 is 13 residues long. Germline assignment: CDR1 ENHRY and CDR2 SYGVKD. Trimming removed 10 bases from V and 9 bases from J, with 19 bases in between. The CDR3 sequence is CASSGEETGPQHF. DNA for the CDR3: TGTGCCAGCAGCGGTGAGGAAACTGGGCCCCAGCATTTT.

The genes are TRBV2 and TRBJ2-5; 7 bases are a match to TRBD2. This CDR3 has 14 amino acids. Germline V gene lookup returns CDR1 SNHLY and CDR2 FYNNEI. Germline trimming cut 0 bases from V and 4 bases from J; bases unmatched to any gene: 2. The CDR3 nucleotides read TGTGCCAGCAGTGAAGCGGCGGGAGCAGAGACCCAGTACTTC. As protein: CASSEAAGAETQYF. Full variable domain (missing parts from reference TRBV2 and TRBJ2-5): EPEVTQTPSHQVTQMGQEVILRCVPISNHLYFYWYRQILGQKVEFLVSFYNNEISEKSEIFDDQFSVERPDGSNFTLKIRSTKLEDSAMYFCASSEAAGAETQYFGPGTRLLVL.

Ten or more counts support this clonotype. The chain uses TRBV29-1 and TRBJ2-2; no clear D gene. The CDR3 has 13 amino acids. Trimming left V 0 bases short and J 6 bases short, with 8 bases between. Germline-derived CDR1 and CDR2 are SQVTM and ANQGSEA. The CDR3 sequence is CSVEDGAPGELFF. The DNA of the CDR3 is TGCAGCGTTGAAGATGGAGCCCCCGGGGAGCTGTTTTTT.

The chain joins TRBV24-1 to TRBJ2-5, with 8 nucleotides matching TRBD2. The germline gives CDR1 KGHDR, CDR2 SFDVKD. The CDR3 loop spans 18 amino acids. The V gene end was trimmed by 2 bases and the J gene end by 1 base; junction bases not matched to a gene: 11. The CDR3 reads CATSDYLGTRAAQETQYF. For the CDR3, the DNA is TGTGCCACCAGTGATTACTTAGGGACTAGGGCGGCCCAAGAGACCCAGTACTTC.

Note on this clonotype: Germline is not matched at one junction end, which may reflect a read error. The chain employs TRBV7-9 and TRBJ2-5, with 8 bases that match TRBD1. Germline V gene lookup returns CDR1 SEHNR and CDR2 FQNEAQ (reference sequence). CDR3 length: 14 amino acids. CDR3 bases: TGCGCCAGCAGCTCGGGACAGGAGGGCGAGACCCAGTACTTC. Protein product: CASSSGQEGETQYF.

This clonotype came up a few times. This CDR3 reads CASSHTPGQRECEQYF. CDR3 in DNA: TGTGCCAGCAGTCACACCCCGGGCCAAAGGGAGTGCGAGCAGTACTTC. This sequence joins TRBV12-3 or TRBV12-4 and TRBJ2-7; weak D call: TRBD2 (5 bases). The CDR3 has 16 residues. V lost 5 bases to trimming and J lost 6 bases, with 23 bases between them.

The J gene is TRBJ2-1, the V gene TRBV25-1, with D perhaps TRBD1 or TRBD2 (5 bases each). Germline assignment: CDR1 MGHDK and CDR2 SYGVNS. V was pared by 0 bases and J by 2 bases, with 11 bases between. This CDR3 contains 16 residues. The CDR3 DNA reads TGTGCCAGCAGTGAATACGTCGGGGCAACCTACAATGAGCAGTTCTTC. It specifies CASSEYVGATYNEQFF.

This clonotype was picked up many times. The V gene is TRBV19, the J gene TRBJ2-7, with D uncertain. The CDR3 has 13 amino acids. V was cut by 1 base and J by 3 bases, with 7 bases left in between. Per germline, CDR1 LNHDA and CDR2 SQIVND (reference sequence). The CDR3 nucleotides are TGTGCCAGTAGTATAGGACTGATCTACGAGCAGTACTTC. Amino acids: CASSIGLIYEQYF.

The chain carries TRBV19 and TRBJ2-7, with 7 bases identical to TRBD1. Germline CDR1 LNHDA, CDR2 SQIVND (reference sequence). The CDR3 contains 12 residues. Losses at the gene ends were 5 bases for V and 5 bases for J; bases not matched to a gene: 3. The CDR3 bases are TGTGCCAGTAGTGAGACAGGGCACGAGCAGTACTTC. Encoded protein: CASSETGHEQYF.

The CDR3 coding sequence is TGCAGTGACGGACAGGGTAGACAGCCCCAGCATTTT. Amino acid sequence: CSDGQGRQPQHF. The chain combines TRBV29-1 with TRBJ1-5; 8 bases agree with TRBD1. CDR1 is SQVTM, CDR2 ANQGSEA, per germline. CDR3 length equals 12 residues. The complete variable domain, with remaining parts taken from reference TRBV29-1 and TRBJ1-5, reads SAVISQKPSRDICQRGTSLTIQCQVDSQVTMMFWYRQQPGQSLTLIATANQGSEATYESGFVIDKFPISRPNLTFSTLTVSNMSPEDSSIYLCSDGQGRQPQHFGDGTRLSIL.

Note on this clonotype: A read error may be the cause here, since a much bigger clone is one base away. This chain uses TRBV3-1 with TRBJ2-7; D unclear. The CDR3 totals 11 residues. The V end was cut by 0 bases, the J end by 5 bases, with 2 bases between. The germline gives CDR1 LGHDT, CDR2 YNNKEL (reference sequence). The CDR3 region is CASSQDNEQYF. DNA of the CDR3: TGTGCCAGCAGCCAAGACAACGAGCAGTACTTC.

Regarding this clonotype: Since a much larger clone is just one base distant, this may be a read error. The chain recombines TRBV11-1 with TRBJ2-2, with D perhaps TRBD1 or TRBD2 (6 bases each). V was trimmed by 6 bases and J by 6 bases, leaving 17 bases between them. Germline assignment: CDR1 SGHAT and CDR2 FQDESV (reference sequence). The CDR3 spans 15 residues. The CDR3: CASSTGGVVAGELFF. The CDR3 DNA follows: TGTGCCAGCAGTACCGGGGGCGTCGTGGCCGGGGAGCTGTTTTTT.

This clonotype was detected ten times or more. The chain links TRBV2 to TRBJ2-2, with no clear D. The CDR3 is 15 amino acids. Germline V lookup: CDR1 SNHLY, CDR2 FYNNEI. V lost 6 bases to trimming and J lost 1 base, with 12 bases between them. The CDR3 here is CASRDDIRNTGELFF. DNA of the CDR3: TGTGCCAGCAGGGATGACATTCGGAACACCGGGGAGCTGTTTTTT.

On this clonotype itself: Compared with germline, one end of the junction differs, possibly owing to a read error. The rearrangement joins TRBV2 to TRBJ1-4, with D perhaps matching TRBD1 (6 bases). This CDR3 region has 16 residues. Per germline, CDR1 SNHLY and CDR2 FYNNEI. In nucleotides, the CDR3 is TGTGCCAGCCATAGGACAGCCCTTACAACTAGTGAAAAACTGTTTTTT. This sequence encodes CASHRTALTTSEKLFF.

This clonotype was found a few times. Here the CDR3 reads CASSQLGDRGHGYTF. The CDR3 nucleotides read TGTGCCAGCAGCCAACTGGGAGACAGGGGTCATGGCTACACCTTC. The V gene is TRBV3-1, the J gene TRBJ1-2, with 8 bases fitting TRBD1. Germline assignment: CDR1 LGHDT and CDR2 YNNKEL (reference sequence). The CDR3 runs to 15 residues. V gave up 2 bases and J gave up 6 bases; unmatched junction bases: 8.